Listed below are T cell receptor beta chains from one sample, sequenced in a study of T-cell memory formation after mild COVID-19. TCRdb called the 5' RACE reads again in MiXCR, with one record for every CDR3 protein. The sample has hundreds of thousands of distinct CDR3 sequences; about 16% are singletons. Input material: PBMCs or a T cell subset sorted from them (not recorded which). The receptor source for this set is a man aged 18 to 30 who had mild COVID-19 (a few samples of this study predate the infection). Cell type and time point are not known. CDR3s include the opening cysteine and the closing phenylalanine or tryptophan. Each record gives: D gene, clone size, V gene, J gene, CDR3 protein, CDR3 DNA. The D gene is left open where the match is weak. Clone sizes are given selectively: once, few, many, or a class where the clone is expanded.

NA	NA	TRBV27	TRBJ1-1	CASSPYRVQDTEAFF	TGTGCCAGCAGTCCCTACAGGGTGCAGGACACTGAAGCTTTCTTT
NA	few	TRBV5-1	TRBJ2-3	CASSPGQQRDTQYF	TGCGCCAGCAGCCCTGGACAGCAGAGGGATACGCAGTATTTT
NA	few	TRBV7-9	TRBJ2-5	CASSLGTTPPIQETQYF	TGTGCCAGCAGCTTAGGCACGACCCCGCCGATCCAAGAGACCCAGTACTTC
NA	few	TRBV9	TRBJ2-5	CASSVAVGTTQYF	TGTGCCAGCAGCGTAGCGGTGGGTACGACCCAGTACTTC
NA	few	TRBV7-2	TRBJ1-5	CASSLVAGPAGQPQHF	TGTGCCAGCAGCCTGGTAGCCGGGCCCGCGGGGCAGCCCCAGCATTTT
TRBD2	few	TRBV7-2	TRBJ2-3	CASSSTSGGFTDTQYF	TGTGCCAGCAGCTCGACTAGCGGGGGGTTCACAGATACGCAGTATTTT
TRBD1	few	TRBV5-1	TRBJ1-2	CASSLETGAGYTF	TGCGCCAGCAGCTTGGAGACAGGGGCTGGCTACACCTTC
TRBD2	many	TRBV5-1	TRBJ2-1	CASSLGGSGGYNEQFF	TGCGCCAGCAGCTTGGGCGGTAGCGGGGGCTACAATGAGCAGTTCTTC
TRBD1	once	TRBV7-9	TRBJ1-2	CASSPFLRGQGDYGYTF	TGTGCCAGCAGCCCATTTTTGCGGGGACAGGGGGACTATGGCTACACCTTC
NA	many	TRBV7-2	TRBJ2-3	CASSLSRAVSTDTQYF	TGTGCCAGCAGCTTAAGTCGGGCAGTAAGCACAGATACGCAGTATTTT
TRBD2	many	TRBV7-2	TRBJ2-7	CASSPSGTRGYEQYF	TGTGCCAGCAGCCCCTCCGGGACTAGAGGCTACGAGCAGTACTTC
TRBD1	NA	TRBV7-2	TRBJ1-1	CASSPRTGGFTEAFF	TGTGCCAGCAGCCCCCGGACAGGGGGTTTCACTGAAGCTTTCTTT
NA	NA	TRBV9	TRBJ2-3	CASSVIGRDTQYF	TGTGCCAGCAGCGTTATAGGGCGAGATACGCAGTATTTT
NA	NA	TRBV18	TRBJ1-5	CASSLPSGGTQPQHF	TGTGCCAGCTCCCTCCCCAGCGGGGGGACACAGCCCCAGCATTTT
TRBD1	few	TRBV6-4	TRBJ2-1	CASSRDRNNEQFF	TGTGCCAGCAGTAGGGACAGAAACAATGAGCAGTTCTTC